The subject of this entry is one T cell receptor beta chain. This clonotype was observed many times. Its antigen is currently not known. No base quality information exists; no much larger clone differs at one position. These data belong to a study of early T cells in non-severe SARS-CoV-2 infection (dated by TCRdb to the early 2020s). Study-level background: Bulk RNA from unsorted whole blood was used for TCR sequencing, so alpha and beta chains could not be paired.

Set within a cohort of healthcare workers in London, UK, this nested case-control study involved weekly PCR testing of nasopharyngeal swabs along with blood sampling. Healthcare workers were recruited between 23 and 31 March 2020, during the week of the UK lockdown, and were followed weekly for up to about 15 weeks. The library relied on 5' RACE. These reads were obtained on a NextSeq 500. To correct for sequencing error and PCR bias, the TCR library protocol tagged individual cDNA molecules with unique molecular identifiers. Both TCR alpha and beta chains were sequenced, and tight co-correlation was observed between alpha and beta sequence abundances in each sample. Concerning the study's data processing: Decombinator V4 was used to annotate TCR sequences for V gene, J gene and CDR3. Expanded TCRs were defined as changing significantly between any two time points under a Poisson model with p below 0.0001. TCR abundances were normalised to the total number of TCRs sequenced in each sample and reported as counts per million. TRAV1-2 paired with TRAJ12, TRAJ20 or TRAJ33 defined MAIT TCRs, while TRAV10 paired with TRAJ18 defined iNKT TCRs. VDJdb, accessed 1 November 2021, was searched for CMV, EBV and SARS-CoV-2 annotated TCRs, with TCRs annotated for multiple antigens excluded. The public reads were run again by TCRdb, first through fastp at Q25 and then through MiXCR, and only productive beta chains were kept. Rows with a matching CDR3 protein are joined into one entry that keeps the most common DNA and genes. The V and J calls and clone size are TCRdb's, not the authors'. The sample includes about 80,000 distinct CDR3 sequences, with about 5% observed a single time. Jointly, the top ten make up around 7.8% of the sample.

Study-wide findings and limitations: VDJdb matching was skewed toward anti-spike CD8 responses and likely underestimated virus-specific expansions, missing private and CD4 specificities.

The CDR3 sequence holds 14 residues, the cysteine and phenylalanine included. Solely the CDR3 DNA is kept, with 42 bases framed from the first base. Relative to germline, V is 5 bases shorter and J is 7 bases shorter, with 12 bases between their ends. Here the chain combines TRBV12-3 or TRBV12-4 and TRBJ1-6; there is no confident call for the D gene. This sequence was found in an adult who was a healthcare worker with PCR-confirmed SARS-CoV-2 infection or an uninfected control (not recorded which). The source was whole blood, collected at baseline. Here the CDR3 is given as CASSRGVENSPLHF. The nucleotide sequence reads TGTGCCAGCAGTCGGGGTGTGGAAAATTCACCCCTCCACTTT.